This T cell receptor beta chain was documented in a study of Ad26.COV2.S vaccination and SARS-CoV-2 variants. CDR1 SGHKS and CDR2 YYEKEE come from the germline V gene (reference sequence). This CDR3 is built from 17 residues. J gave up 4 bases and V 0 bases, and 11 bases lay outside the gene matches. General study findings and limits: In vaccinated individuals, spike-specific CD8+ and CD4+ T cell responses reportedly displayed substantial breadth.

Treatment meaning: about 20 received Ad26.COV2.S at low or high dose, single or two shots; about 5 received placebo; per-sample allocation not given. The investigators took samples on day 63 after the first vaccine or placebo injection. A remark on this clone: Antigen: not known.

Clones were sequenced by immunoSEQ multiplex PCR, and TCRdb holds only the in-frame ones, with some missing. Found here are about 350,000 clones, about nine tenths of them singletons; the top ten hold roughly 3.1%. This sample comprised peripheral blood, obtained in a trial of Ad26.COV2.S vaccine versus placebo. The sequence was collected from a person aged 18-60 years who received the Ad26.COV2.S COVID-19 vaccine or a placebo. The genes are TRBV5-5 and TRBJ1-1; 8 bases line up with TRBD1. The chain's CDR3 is CASSLASYGQGGTEAFF. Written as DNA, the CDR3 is TGTGCCAGCAGCTTGGCGTCCTATGGACAGGGAGGCACTGAAGCTTTCTTT.